Listed here is a single T cell receptor beta chain. Libraries were UMI-labeled 5' RACE TRB cDNA. TCRdb reanalyzed the 5' RACE reads, giving one entry per CDR3 protein sequence and no DNA. The sample table sets out about 48,000 distinct CDR3 sequences. The source of the sample is a study of CXCR3-negative and CXCR3-positive naive CD8 T cells. The sequencing input was memory CD8+ T cells from blood. The sequence derives from a human donor in good health. Some clones in this sample may be carry-over from other donors' samples.

CDR3 protein: CASSGDSYEQYF. The chain links TRBV19 to TRBJ2-7. Germline assignment: CDR1 LNHDA and CDR2 SQIVND (reference sequence). This CDR3 comprises 12 residues.